Listed here are 22 T cell receptor beta chains from one sample, sequenced in a study of T cells after somatic rescue of genetic block. The repertoire was sequenced with immunoSEQ multiplex PCR; TCRdb's copy has only in-frame clones and lacks some. Counted here are 65,000 to 70,000 clones, roughly nine tenths occurring once; the ten biggest clones make up around 3%. The sequenced sample was peripheral blood mononuclear cells (PBMCs). These receptors were collected from a man in his forties.

This rearrangement joins TRBV10-3 to TRBJ2-5; D is uncertain. CDR3 length: 13 amino acids. Per germline, CDR1 ENHRY and CDR2 SYGVKD. V was cut by 4 bases and J by 2 bases, with 8 bases left in between. CDR3 amino acids: CAISVAGQETQYF. Written as DNA, the CDR3 is TGTGCCATCAGTGTTGCAGGACAAGAGACCCAGTACTTC.

The chain couples TRBV30 to TRBJ2-7; no reliable D call. The V gene lost 0 bases and the J gene lost 2 bases, with 8 bases spanning the gap. This CDR3 region has 13 residues. Germline-derived CDR1 and CDR2 are GTSNPN and SVGIG (reference sequence). CDR3 nucleotides: TGTGCCTGGAGTGTGGGCAGCACCTACGAGCAGTACTTC. It is translated as CAWSVGSTYEQYF.

The rearrangement links TRBV6-1 to TRBJ1-3; D remains unclear. This CDR3 comprises 16 residues. Trimming shortened V by 2 bases and J by 0 bases, and 11 bases separated the two germline ends. The germline gives CDR1 MNHNS, CDR2 SASEGT. The CDR3 spells CASSEHQTYSGNTIYF. In nucleotides, the CDR3 is TGTGCCAGCAGTGAACATCAGACCTACTCTGGAAACACCATATATTTT.

The CDR3 spells CASSYGNSPLHF. As DNA, the CDR3 is TGTGCCAGTAGTTATGGGAATTCACCCCTCCACTTT. J is TRBJ1-6 and V is TRBV19; no firm D call. The CDR3 covers 12 residues. CDR1 LNHDA and CDR2 SQIVND come from the germline V gene (reference sequence). V was shortened by 5 bases and J by 7 bases, with 6 bases between the two germline ends.

Regarding this clone: A junction boundary mismatches the germline segment, possibly from a read error. The chain couples TRBV4-1 to TRBJ2-7, with 8 positions matching TRBD1. The CDR3 totals 16 residues. Germline-derived CDR1 and CDR2 are MGHRA and YSYEKL. CDR3 DNA sequence: TGCGCCAGCGGCCAAGCCCCGACAGGGGCCCCCTACGAGCAGTACTTC. Translating gives CASGQAPTGAPYEQYF.

This clone was recorded once. The J gene is TRBJ2-3, the V gene TRBV21-1; TRBD2 is the table's D call and was not checked against the DNA. TRBV21-1 is flagged as a pseudogene. The CDR3 runs 16 residues. The CDR3 bases are TGTGCCAGCAGCATACGACCCGAAGCGTCCACAGATACGCAGTATTTT. It specifies CASSIRPEASTDTQYF.

The chain has TRBV19 and TRBJ1-1; tentatively, D is TRBD1 (5 bases). The germline CDR1 and CDR2 sequences are LNHDA and SQIVND (reference sequence). V lost 6 bases, J lost 3 bases, and 17 bases lay in between. The CDR3 extends over 15 amino acids. This CDR3 reads CASRYRAAGDTEAFF. CDR3 nucleotides: TGTGCCAGTAGATACAGAGCAGCGGGGGACACTGAAGCTTTCTTT.

The chain uses TRBV2 and TRBJ1-1; 9 nucleotides agree with TRBD1. The V and J ends lost 8 bases and 5 bases, in that order; junction bases with no gene match: 18. This CDR3 contains 17 residues. CDR1 is SNHLY and CDR2 is FYNNEI in the germline V gene. In DNA form, the CDR3 reads TGTGCCAGCCTCGAGGTTACCGGGACAGGGTATCGGACTGAAGCTTTCTTT. Its translation is CASLEVTGTGYRTEAFF. The full variable domain, completed using reference TRBV2 and TRBJ1-1, is EPEVTQTPSHQVTQMGQEVILRCVPISNHLYFYWYRQILGQKVEFLVSFYNNEISEKSEIFDDQFSVERPDGSNFTLKIRSTKLEDSAMYFCASLEVTGTGYRTEAFFGQGTRLTVV.

The chain joins TRBV18 to TRBJ2-1; TRBD1 matches at 11 bases. Looked up from germline, CDR1 is KGHSH and CDR2 is LQKENI. V lost 6 bases and J lost 6; bases outside the gene matches: 4. The CDR3 spans 14 residues. CDR3 sequence reads: CASSSGTGGNEQFF. For the CDR3, the DNA is TGTGCCAGCTCCTCCGGGACAGGGGGCAATGAGCAGTTCTTC.

This clone has a single count. CDR3 nucleotides: TGTGCCAGCTCACCGATCGCTTGGGGGGCCTCTGGGGCCAACGTCCTGACTTTC. Protein: CASSPIAWGASGANVLTF. The chain joins TRBV18 to TRBJ2-6; D could derive from TRBD1 or TRBD2 (6 bases each). Germline V gene lookup returns CDR1 KGHSH and CDR2 LQKENI. The CDR3 runs 18 residues. The V gene lost 3 bases and the J gene lost 0 bases, with 15 bases spanning the gap. The full variable domain, in which reference TRBV18 and TRBJ2-6 provide the parts outside the CDR3, is NAGVMQNPRHLVRRRGQEARLRCSPMKGHSHVYWYRQLPEEGLKFMVYLQKENIIDESGMPKERFSAEFPKEGPSILRIQQVVRGDSAAYFCASSPIAWGASGANVLTFGAGSRLTVL.

J is TRBJ2-1 and V is TRBV9; D could derive from TRBD1 or TRBD2 (5 bases each). The V gene lost 0 bases and the J gene lost 10 bases, with 20 bases spanning the gap. This CDR3 has 16 amino acids. Germline V gene lookup returns CDR1 SGDLS and CDR2 YYNGEE. The DNA for the CDR3 is TGTGCCAGCAGCGTAGGGGCCGGGACCGCGGCATCGGAGCAGTTCTTC. Translating gives CASSVGAGTAASEQFF.

The chain links TRBV20-1 to TRBJ2-5; D call uncertain. Near its end, the DNA agrees better with TRBJ2-7, so the J call may be wrong. Germline V CDR1 and CDR2: DFQATT, SNEGSKA (reference sequence). The CDR3 length is 11 residues. The CDR3 region is CSAPLGYEQYF. In DNA form, the CDR3 reads TGCAGTGCCCCTTTAGGGTACGAGCAGTACTTC.

V usage is TRBV7-9 and J usage is TRBJ2-7; D unclear. The CDR3 is made up of 14 amino acids. Deletions cut 5 bases from V and 1 base from J, with 12 bases between. Germline CDR1 is SEHNR and CDR2 is FQNEAQ (reference sequence). CDR3 coding DNA: TGTGCCAGCAGCCACCCCATAGGATCCTACGAGCAGTACTTC. Translated: CASSHPIGSYEQYF.

The chain links TRBV27 to TRBJ2-1; 9 nucleotides agree with TRBD2. Germline V gene data show CDR1 as MNHEY and CDR2 as SMNVEV (reference sequence). The V segment lost 2 bases and the J segment 8 bases; nucleotides outside the gene matches: 7. The CDR3 runs to 15 residues. The CDR3 nucleotides are TGTGCCAGCAGTTTAATGCGGGGGGGCCTATATGAGCAGTTCTTC. Protein: CASSLMRGGLYEQFF.

The chain uses TRBV19 and TRBJ2-1; D is tentatively TRBD1 or TRBD2 (5 bases each). V was cut by 4 bases and J by 15 bases, with 16 bases left in between. Germline V gene sequence: CDR1 LNHDA, CDR2 SQIVND (reference sequence). This CDR3 region has 12 residues. The CDR3 protein is CASSTGRSTLFF. The CDR3 nucleotides read TGTGCCAGTAGTACGGGACGAAGCACTCTGTTCTTC. The full variable domain, its missing parts supplied by reference TRBV19 and TRBJ2-1, is DGGITQSPKYLFRKEGQNVTLSCEQNLNHDAMYWYRQDPGQGLRLIYYSQIVNDFQKGDIAEGYSVSREKKESFPLTVTSAQKNPTAFYLCASSTGRSTLFFGPGTRLTVL.

The chain joins TRBV5-1 to TRBJ1-2; possible D gene TRBD1, 6 bases. Germline assignment: CDR1 SGHRS and CDR2 YFSETQ. The germline V and J ends were trimmed by 3 bases and 8 bases, with 20 bases remaining between them. This CDR3 spans 15 amino acids. This CDR3 reads CASSSSSSGVSGYTF. CDR3 DNA sequence: TGCGCCAGCAGCTCCAGTTCCTCAGGGGTTTCGGGCTACACCTTC.

This chain connects TRBV5-1 to TRBJ2-3; D is tentatively TRBD1 or TRBD2 (6 bases each). The CDR3 runs 14 residues. V shed 4 bases and J shed 1 base, with 10 bases lying between them. The germline gives CDR1 SGHRS, CDR2 YFSETQ. CDR3 amino acids: CASSPGGGTDTQYF. The CDR3 nucleotides are TGCGCCAGCAGCCCCGGGGGCGGCACAGATACGCAGTATTTT.

For the CDR3, the DNA is TGTGCCAGCAGCCGCGCCCCCCAGGGGAACACTGAAGCTTTCTTT. This encodes CASSRAPQGNTEAFF. The rearrangement links TRBV27 to TRBJ1-1; weak D call: TRBD1 (5 bases). This CDR3 comprises 15 residues. V gave up 6 bases and J gave up 1 base, with 15 bases separating them. Germline assignment: CDR1 MNHEY and CDR2 SMNVEV (reference sequence).

V and J are TRBV7-9 and TRBJ2-5, with a possible D match to TRBD1 (6 bases). Per the germline V gene, CDR1 is SEHNR and CDR2 is FQNEAQ (reference sequence). Trimming left V 6 bases short and J 4 bases short, with 18 bases between. The CDR3 covers 15 residues. The CDR3 bases are TGTGCCAGCAGACCAGACAGGCTCCATGGAGAGACCCAGTACTTC. Residues: CASRPDRLHGETQYF.

A few counts support this clone. The chain uses TRBV21-1 and TRBJ2-5; the D call of TRBD2 is as the table states it, not checked on the DNA. TRBV21-1 has pseudogene status. The CDR3 is 16 residues long. This CDR3 reads CASTQKMRNRVETQYF. The CDR3 DNA sequence: TGTGCCAGCACCCAAAAGATGAGGAATAGAGTAGAGACCCAGTACTTC.

This clone showed up just once. The chain couples TRBV27 to TRBJ1-3; unclear D gene. Looked up from germline, CDR1 is MNHEY and CDR2 is SMNVEV (reference sequence). The V and J ends lost 4 bases and 5 bases respectively, with 12 bases between them. CDR3 length equals 14 residues. The DNA of the CDR3 is TGTGCCAGCAGTTCTATGGGCTCAAGAAACACCATATATTTT. Translating it yields CASSSMGSRNTIYF.

The chain employs TRBV28 and TRBJ2-2; a weak D match, TRBD1 (6 bases). CDR1 MDHEN and CDR2 SYDVKM come from the germline V gene. This CDR3 has 14 residues. Trimming stripped 3 bases from V and 6 bases from J, with 11 bases between. CDR3 residues: CASSFRDRPGELFF. CDR3 nucleotides: TGTGCCAGCAGTTTCCGAGACAGGCCCGGGGAGCTGTTTTTT.